The source of this TCR beta chain is a study of blood T cell repertoires in COVID-19. In the original analysis: Amplification from reference gene primers served as the basis for estimated nucleated cell counts. Only in-frame clones appear in the TCRdb table, and some are missing; sequencing was by immunoSEQ multiplex PCR. V and J calls and clone size are those listed in that table; D and trimming were worked out from the DNA. The sample contains tens of thousands of clones, 80% to 90% of which appear only once. The CDR3 is 19 amino acids. CDR1 and CDR2 (germline): LGHNA, YNFKEQ. V lost 1 base, J lost 0 bases, and 6 bases stayed unmatched.

The material sequenced was peripheral blood. This sequence joins TRBV4-2 and TRBJ1-4, with TRBD1 matching 12 bases. This sequence was found in a woman older than 75 with COVID-19, enrolled during active disease. The CDR3 region is CASSQGGTGGLATNEKLFF. CDR3 bases: TGTGCCAGCAGCCAAGGAGGGACAGGGGGCCTCGCAACTAATGAAAAACTGTTTTTT.